A selection of T cell receptor beta chains follows, all from one sample in a study of blood T cell repertoires in COVID-19. Repertoires were generated with immunoSEQ multiplex PCR, while TCRdb's copy carries only in-frame clones and drops some. Among roughly 140,000 clones listed, 76% were seen once. The sequencing input was peripheral blood. Receptor source: a man aged 55 to 70 with acute or convalescent COVID-19. Each CDR3 is given with its conserved first and last residue. The D gene is left open where the match is weak. Where a row states a size, it is once, few, many or the class of an expanded clone; other rows omit it.

d_gene	abundance	v_gene	j_gene	CDR3nt	CDR3aa
TRBD1	NA	TRBV9	TRBJ2-2	TGTGCCAGCAGCTCGAGGAGGACAGGGGGCGGGGAGCTGTTTTTT	CASSSRRTGGGELFF
TRBD1	large	TRBV2	TRBJ2-3	TGTGCCAGCAGCGACGCCGGGGGACAGGGTGCAGATACGCAGTATTTT	CASSDAGGQGADTQYF
TRBD2	NA	TRBV18	TRBJ2-3	TGTGCCAGCTCACCGAGCGGGAGGGCCGGCGCAGATACGCAGTATTTT	CASSPSGRAGADTQYF
NA	NA	TRBV19	TRBJ2-5	TGTGCCAGTAGTATGGGAGAACCTCGGGGGTCGACCCAGTACTTC	CASSMGEPRGSTQYF
NA	NA	TRBV10-1	TRBJ2-3	TGCGCCAGCAGTCCCAGGGGAGATACGCAGTATTTT	CASSPRGDTQYF
TRBD2	few	TRBV7-6	TRBJ2-3	TGTGCCAGCAGCTTAGTGGGGGGACTAGCGGGAGGTGACACAGATACGCAGTATTTT	CASSLVGGLAGGDTDTQYF
TRBD1	NA	TRBV5-5	TRBJ1-1	TGTGCCAGCAGCCCATACAGGGGGCATGGTGAAGCTTTCTTT	CASSPYRGHGEAFF
NA	NA	TRBV6-5	TRBJ1-3	TGTGCCAGCAGCCCCGGGAGACTTGGAAACACCATATATTTT	CASSPGRLGNTIYF
TRBD2	NA	TRBV2	TRBJ2-1	TGTGCCAGCAGTGAGCGTAGCGGGAGGGGGGGAGAGCAGTTCTTC	CASSERSGRGGEQFF
NA	NA	TRBV18	TRBJ2-2	TGTGCCAGCTCACGGAACCCCCCCTTGGGACAACCTCCCGGGGAGCTGTTTTTT	CASSRNPPLGQPPGELFF
NA	few	TRBV6-5	TRBJ1-2	TGTGCCAGCAAACCCACAGGGTCCTATGGCTACACCTTC	CASKPTGSYGYTF
TRBD2	NA	TRBV5-1	TRBJ2-3	TGCGCCAGCAGCTCTCGGACTAGCGGGACAGATACGCAGTATTTT	CASSSRTSGTDTQYF
TRBD1	NA	TRBV5-1	TRBJ1-2	TGCGCCAGCAGCGTCGGGGGACAGTCAAACTATGGCTACACCTTC	CASSVGGQSNYGYTF
TRBD2	NA	TRBV19	TRBJ2-5	TGTGCCGCCCGGGCTAGCGGGATCCAAGAGACCCAGTACTTC	CAARASGIQETQYF
NA	NA	TRBV7-2	TRBJ2-3	TGTGCCAGCAGCTTAGGGGTACGGGGAGATACGCAGTATTTT	CASSLGVRGDTQYF
TRBD2	NA	TRBV18	TRBJ2-5	TGTGCCAGCTCACCAGCTAGCGGGGCCCAAGAGACCCAGTACTTC	CASSPASGAQETQYF
TRBD1	NA	TRBV19	TRBJ2-7	TGTGCCAGTTCACAGGGGAGCTCCTACGAGCAGTACTTC	CASSQGSSYEQYF
TRBD2	NA	TRBV29-1	TRBJ2-7	TGCAGCGTTGAAACTAGCGGGAGGTACGAGCAGTACTTC	CSVETSGRYEQYF
TRBD2	few	TRBV14	TRBJ2-7	TGTGCCAGCAGCCAAGATGAGGGCGGGAGTTCCTACGAGCAGTACTTC	CASSQDEGGSSYEQYF
NA	NA	TRBV9	TRBJ2-7	TGTGCCAGCAGCGTAGGCTCAGCTTCGGGCTACGAGCAGTACTTC	CASSVGSASGYEQYF
NA	NA	TRBV7-8	TRBJ1-1	TGTGCCAGCAGCTTAGAGATAGCGGCGAGCACTGAAGCTTTCTTT	CASSLEIAASTEAFF
NA	once	TRBV7-9	TRBJ2-5	TGTGCCAGCAGCTTAGCGGTCTACTCTGTGGAGACCCAGTACTTC	CASSLAVYSVETQYF
NA	NA	TRBV3-1/TRBV3-2	TRBJ2-3	TGTGCCAGCAGCCAAGACCACAGGGCCCCAGATACGCAGTATTTT	CASSQDHRAPDTQYF
NA	NA	TRBV3-1/TRBV3-2	TRBJ2-3	TGTGCCAGCAGCCAATACGGGGATACGCAGTATTTT	CASSQYGDTQYF
TRBD2	NA	TRBV27	TRBJ2-5	TGTGCCAGCAGCGAAACCCCGGGACTAGCGTTTCGGGAGACCCAGTACTTC	CASSETPGLAFRETQYF
NA	NA	TRBV6-1	TRBJ2-5	TGTGCCAGCAGTGAAGCGCGGGAGACCCAGTACTTC	CASSEARETQYF